The present T cell receptor (beta chain) was sequenced within a study of blood T cells in healthy people across ages. Using a J-beta primer mix together with a sample-barcoded 5' primer, a second PCR was run for about 7 to 12 cycles. TCRdb passed the 5' RACE reads through MiXCR, listing each CDR3 protein once. Here the sample spans hundreds of thousands of distinct CDR3 sequences, around 21% being singletons. General study points: Researchers judged that diversity estimates from one million T cells fell short of true values. Naive T cell percentage strongly correlated with TCR beta diversity.

Germline V lookup: CDR1 SGHDN, CDR2 FVKESK. Trimming took off 1 base at V and 12 bases at J, with 12 bases between the two ends. The CDR3 runs 12 residues. Comment on this clonotype: The antigen remains unidentified.

Sequencing was performed on blood. The V and J genes are TRBV14 and TRBJ1-1; D remains unclear. The receptor was derived from a man in his 70s in good health. The CDR3 DNA sequence: TGTGCCAGCAGCCAAGCCCCCCCTAGCACTTTCTTT. It encodes CASSQAPPSTFF.